The T cell receptor (beta chain) under discussion was sequenced for a study of blood T cell repertoires in COVID-19 (TCRdb year 2020). For context, the study as a whole: Collaborator samples came from the United States, Italy and Spain and covered acute and convalescent phases of COVID-19. The prospective study material was composed of cDNA or gDNA derived from T cells, B-cell-depleted T cells, or PBMCs. Subjects who had been exposed to COVID-19, were actively infected with it, or had recovered from it provided the deeply sampled blood TCRbeta repertoires that made up the dataset. The repertoires were released in a freely available public database intended as a resource for research on the immune response to SARS-CoV-2. The samples were drawn from two sources: the first 160 participants of the ongoing ImmuneRACE study, and some 1,300 subjects contributed by 6 global collaborators. Nearly every sample came with metadata listing a de-identified subject ID, COVID-19 status, age in years and sex. HLA class I and class II types, where available, came from metadata supplied by the sample provider rather than from assay-based typing. Findings and caveats that apply to the study as a whole: How much clinical and demographic metadata was included differed by source and by participant, and the metadata was provided uncurated.

Whole blood was collected in K2EDTA tubes by collaborating institutions according to the institutions' own protocols. For TCRbeta analysis, collaborators shipped samples as frozen whole blood, isolated PBMCs, or DNA extracted from either of those sample types. The germline V gene encodes CDR1 SGHDT and CDR2 YYEEEE. V sheds 0 bases and J sheds 10 bases, leaving 13 bases between their ends. From cysteine to phenylalanine, the CDR3 is 13 amino acids long. Only the CDR3 DNA stays, 39 bases, in frame from base 1. With regard to this clone: Its target antigen remains unknown. Base qualities were left out, and no much larger clone turns up one base away.

The immunoSEQ Assay, a bias-controlled multiplex PCR, was used to amplify TCRbeta CDR3 regions from genomic DNA. The paper's data handling went like this. The number of nucleated cells in each sample was estimated by amplification of reference gene primers within the assay. Sequence reads were collapsed and filtered to measure the absolute abundance of every unique TCRbeta CDR3 rearrangement. For each sample, productive Simpson clonality was calculated as the square root of Simpson's diversity index across productive rearrangements. Entries here come from immuneACCESS through TCRdb and include only in-frame sequences with V and J called. Some clones fail to appear in such tables; in the studies checked, an unresolved V gene covers under half of the shortfall, and the cause of the remainder is unknown. V, J and clone size are taken as reported in that table, and D and trimming were inferred from the DNA itself. The sample contains 120,000 to 150,000 clones, about 92% of them found a single time. The ten largest account for under 2% of the sample.

The chain employs TRBV5-6 and TRBJ1-1, with TRBD1 perhaps the D gene, on 6 matching bases. Sequenced material: peripheral blood. The source is a human donor in a cohort sampled during active COVID-19. The DNA sequence is as follows: TGTGCCAGCAGCTTGGGACCACAGGGCATAGCTTTCTTT. This encodes CASSLGPQGIAFF.